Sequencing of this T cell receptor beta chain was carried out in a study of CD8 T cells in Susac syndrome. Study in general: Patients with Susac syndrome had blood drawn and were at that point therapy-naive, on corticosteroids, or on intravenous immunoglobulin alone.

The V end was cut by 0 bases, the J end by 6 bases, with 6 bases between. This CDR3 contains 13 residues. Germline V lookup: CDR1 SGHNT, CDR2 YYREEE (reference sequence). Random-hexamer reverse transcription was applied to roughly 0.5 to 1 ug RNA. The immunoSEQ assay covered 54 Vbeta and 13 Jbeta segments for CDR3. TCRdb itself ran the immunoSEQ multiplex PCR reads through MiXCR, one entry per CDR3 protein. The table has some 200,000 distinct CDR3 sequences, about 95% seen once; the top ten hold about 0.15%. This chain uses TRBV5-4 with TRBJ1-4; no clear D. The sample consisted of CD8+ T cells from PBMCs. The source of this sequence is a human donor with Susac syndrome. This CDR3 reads CASSLAGDEKLFF. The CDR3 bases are TGTGCCAGCAGCTTGGCCGGGGATGAAAAACTGTTTTTT.